Described below is a single T cell receptor beta chain sequence and its context. In its sample, this clone comes out as medium-sized (0.01 to 0.1%). It has no known antigen specificity. Base qualities were left out, and no much larger clone turns up one base away. This sample was taken from a study of blood T cell repertoires in COVID-19 (dated by TCRdb to the early 2020s). About the investigation overall: Samples from collaborators originated in the United States, Italy and Spain and spanned both the acute and convalescent phases of COVID-19. The samples were drawn from two sources: the first 160 participants of the ongoing ImmuneRACE study, and some 1,300 subjects contributed by 6 global collaborators. The repertoires were made available in a free public database intended to serve as a resource for research on the immune response to SARS-CoV-2. Deeply sampled blood TCRbeta repertoires from subjects exposed to, actively infected with, or recovered from COVID-19 were included in the dataset. The prospective study material was composed of cDNA or gDNA derived from T cells, B-cell-depleted T cells, or PBMCs. Nearly every sample came with metadata listing a de-identified subject ID, COVID-19 status, age in years and sex. Where available, HLA class I and class II types were obtained from metadata supplied by the sample provider rather than from assay-based typing. General conclusions and limits of the study: The quantity of clinical and demographic metadata differed by source and by participant and was supplied without curation.

The immunoSEQ Assay, a bias-controlled multiplex PCR, was used to amplify TCRbeta CDR3 regions from genomic DNA. The authors' pipeline ran thus. Nucleated cell counts per sample were estimated from amplification of reference gene primers within the assay. To quantify the absolute abundance of each unique TCRbeta CDR3 rearrangement, sequence reads were collapsed and filtered. Productive Simpson clonality was computed per sample as the square root of Simpson's diversity index over productive rearrangements. The immuneACCESS repertoire file appears here via TCRdb, limited to in-frame rearrangements. These files lack a portion of the clones; in checked studies, under half of the deficit traces to unresolved V genes, and the cause of the others is not known. That table supplies the V and J calls and clone size; D and trimming were determined from the DNA. The sample contains some 42,000 clones, about 85% of them found a single time. 4.5% to 6% of the sample belongs to the ten largest clones.

CDR1 is given as MNHNS and CDR2 as SASEGT, both from the germline V gene. The CDR3 runs 15 amino acids, cysteine and phenylalanine included. The entry retains the CDR3 DNA only, 45 bases that are in frame from base 1. V sheds 1 base and J sheds 0 bases, leaving 7 bases between their ends. The collaborating institutions used their own protocols to collect whole blood in K2EDTA tubes. For TCRbeta analysis, collaborators shipped samples in one of three forms: frozen whole blood, isolated PBMCs, or DNA extracted from either of those sample types. The V gene is TRBV6-1 and the J gene is TRBJ2-1; the D segment could be TRBD2, given 5 matching bases. The sequenced sample was peripheral blood. The clonotype comes from a man aged 50 to 60 with active COVID-19. The sequence in DNA is TGTGCCAGCAGTGAAGGGGCGGGCTCCTACAATGAGCAGTTCTTC. Translated, this is CASSEGAGSYNEQFF.